The clone carrying this T cell receptor (beta chain) was seen a few times. What it binds is not known. The sample belongs to a study of T cells after yellow fever vaccination. Whole-study findings and limits: A large majority of primary-vaccination clones showed up again after the booster (under 98% CD4, about 90% CD8).

5'RACE template switching produced TCR cDNA carrying a universal primer site and UMIs. TCRdb reanalysed the 5' RACE reads using MiXCR and keeps one entry per CDR3 protein. Of just under 600,000 distinct CDR3 sequences in the sample, about 13% were seen once. Germline-derived CDR1 and CDR2 are KGHSH and LQKENI. Trimming at V came to 7 bases and at J to 5 bases, leaving 11 bases not matched to a gene. This CDR3 is 15 amino acids long. The clonotype comes from a young man who received the YFV17D yellow fever vaccine. Specimen: PBMCs, collected on the day of the yellow fever booster vaccination. The chain employs TRBV18 and TRBJ2-7, with TRBD1 matching 10 bases. The CDR3 bases are TGTGCCAGCTTATCCCGGGGGACAGGGGTCCACGAGCAGTACTTC. Its protein is CASLSRGTGVHEQYF.